Below are 20 T cell receptor beta chains sequenced from a single sample in a study of T cells in Graves' hyperthyroidism and ophthalmopathy. Amplified regions were TCR beta CDR3 sequences from RNA transcripts. A first-round RT-PCR of the TCR CDR3 used the HTBI primer set. TCRdb reanalysed the multiplex PCR reads using MiXCR and keeps one entry per CDR3 protein. The sample includes about 840,000 distinct CDR3 sequences, approximately 40% of them seen just once. Sequenced material: blood. These receptors originate from a man aged 18 to 30 with Graves' hyperthyroidism.

As regards this clonotype: Because it lacks the conserved phenylalanine or tryptophan at the end, this CDR3 is likely a read error. For the CDR3, the DNA is TGTGCCAGGGGGGGCCGGAACACTGAAGCTTTCCTT. Amino acids: CARGGRNTEAFL. The chain has TRBV2 and TRBJ1-1; TRBD1 might be the D (6 bases). Trimming removed 9 bases at V and 1 base at J, with 9 bases between. The CDR3 is 12 amino acids. CDR1 is SNHLY, CDR2 FYNNEI, per germline.

V is TRBV20-1 and J is TRBJ1-5; tentatively, D is TRBD1 (5 bases). Germline CDR1 reads DFQATT; CDR2 reads SNEGSKA (reference sequence). CDR3 length: 13 amino acids. With 8 bases removed from V and 1 base from J, the gap between germline ends came to 12 bases. CDR3 loop: CSPSRDSNQPQHF. The CDR3 nucleotides read TGCAGTCCCTCCCGGGACAGCAATCAGCCCCAGCATTTT.

This chain uses TRBV24-1 with TRBJ1-1, with TRBD1 matching 10 bases. This CDR3 has 16 residues. J lost 3 bases, V lost 8 bases, and 11 bases had no gene match. Germline CDR1 reads KGHDR; CDR2 reads SFDVKD. CDR3: CATNGNIGTGDTEAFF. DNA for the CDR3: TGTGCCACCAATGGGAATATCGGGACAGGGGACACTGAAGCTTTCTTT.

This clonotype was seen repeatedly, ten times or more. This chain joins TRBV6-5 and TRBJ1-4; 8 positions match TRBD1. Germline V gene data show CDR1 as MNHEY and CDR2 as SVGAGI. Unmatched junction bases numbered 7, after V lost 6 bases and J lost 4 bases. The CDR3 is made up of 15 amino acids. The CDR3 nucleotides are TGTGCCAGCAGCCCCCCGGGACAGGTTAATGAAAAACTGTTTTTT. This encodes CASSPPGQVNEKLFF.

A note on this clonotype: Germline and junction disagree at one end, which may indicate a read error. The chain is built from TRBV6-1 and TRBJ2-7, with D uncertain. In germline, CDR1 is MNHNS, CDR2 SASEGT. This CDR3 contains 18 residues. The CDR3 loop reads CASSEARSRNGLGYVQYF. CDR3 in DNA: TGTGCCAGCAGTGAAGCCCGGTCTCGGAATGGTCTGGGGTACGTGCAGTACTTC.

Ten or more counts support this clonotype. The junction shows a germline mismatch at one end, possibly a read error. The chain couples TRBV9 to TRBJ2-6, with D unresolved. Germline CDR1 and CDR2: SGDLS and YYNGEE. The CDR3 has 14 amino acids. CDR3 sequence (DNA): TGCGCCAGCAGCGTCGACTCTGGGGCCAACGTCCTGACTTTC. It translates to CASSVDSGANVLTF. Using reference TRBV9 and TRBJ2-6 for the parts outside the CDR3, the full variable domain is DSGVTQTPKHLITATGQRVTLRCSPRSGDLSVYWYQQSLDQGLQFLIQYYNGEERAKGNILERFSAQQFPDLHSELNLSSLELGDSALYFCASSVDSGANVLTFGAGSRLTVL.

This chain uses TRBV12-5 with TRBJ1-1; D gene uncertain. The germline V and J ends were trimmed by 6 bases and 11 bases, with 13 bases remaining between them. Germline-derived CDR1 and CDR2 are LGHNT and FRNRAP. This CDR3 contains 11 residues. The CDR3 loop reads CASGADMGAFF. The CDR3 bases are TGTGCTAGTGGGGCCGACATGGGGGCTTTCTTT.

This clonotype was recorded at least ten times. CDR3 coding DNA: TGCAGCGTGGGGGGACAGACGGACACCGGGGAGCTGTTTTTT. It encodes CSVGGQTDTGELFF. The chain joins TRBV29-1 to TRBJ2-2, with D possibly TRBD1 on 7 matching bases. Trimming cost V 6 bases and J 3 bases, with 14 bases left between them. CDR3 length equals 14 residues. The germline V gene encodes CDR1 SQVTM and CDR2 ANQGSEA.

This clonotype was detected a few times. This chain links TRBV4-1 with TRBJ1-6; no definite D call. This CDR3 spans 14 amino acids. Trimming removed 1 base from V and 9 bases from J, with 10 bases in between. Germline loops: CDR1 MGHRA, CDR2 YSYEKL. The CDR3 DNA sequence: TGCGCCAGCAGCCAAGCCGGAGAGGCTTCACCCCTCCACTTT. It codes for CASSQAGEASPLHF.

The sample holds many counts of this clonotype. The chain recombines TRBV7-6 with TRBJ2-7, with D tentatively TRBD2 (5 bases). The CDR3 sequence is 15 residues long. Trimming took off 1 base at V and 5 bases at J, with 15 bases between the two ends. Germline-derived CDR1 and CDR2 are SGHVS and FNYEAQ. The CDR3 loop is CASSLVDNPGDEQYF. In DNA form, the CDR3 reads TGTGCCAGCAGCTTAGTTGACAATCCCGGGGACGAGCAGTACTTC.

This clonotype has a count of ten or more. The chain links TRBV7-8 to TRBJ1-2, with D uncertain. The CDR3 spans 14 residues. Trimming removed 5 bases from V and 9 bases from J, with 19 bases in between. Germline V gene lookup returns CDR1 SGHVS and CDR2 FQNEAQ. This CDR3 is CASSRRTPRGSYTF. For the CDR3, the DNA is TGTGCCAGCAGCCGGAGGACGCCGAGAGGGAGCTACACCTTC.

This clonotype has only a few counts. The chain is built from TRBV6-1 and TRBJ1-6, with 8 positions matching TRBD1. V dropped 6 bases and J dropped 6; count of bases not matched to a gene: 4. Germline values: CDR1 MNHNS, CDR2 SASEGT. The CDR3 runs to 14 residues. CDR3 amino acids: CASRVTGVNSPLHF. CDR3 coding DNA: TGTGCCAGCAGAGTGACAGGGGTTAATTCACCCCTCCACTTT.

Concerning this clonotype: At one of its ends the junction is not consistent with the germline gene, which may arise from a read error. V is TRBV20-1 and J is TRBJ2-7, with a weak D call TRBD2 (5 bases). The CDR3 contains 13 residues. Germline loops: CDR1 DFQATT, CDR2 SNEGSKA (reference sequence). In DNA, the CDR3 is TGCAGTACTAGGGAAACAGTTACCTACGAGCAGTACTTC. It translates to CSTRETVTYEQYF.

The V gene is TRBV5-1, the J gene TRBJ2-2, with 8 bases matching TRBD1. J gave up 5 bases and V 4 bases, and 10 bases lay outside the gene matches. This CDR3 comprises 16 residues. Germline V CDR1 and CDR2: SGHRS, YFSETQ. CDR3 nucleotide sequence: TGCGCCAGCAGCCGACGCCGACAGGGGCGTACCGGGGAGCTGTTTTTT. Its protein product is CASSRRRQGRTGELFF.

The chain is built from TRBV28 and TRBJ1-1; D is ambiguous. V gave up 5 bases and J gave up 0 bases, with 10 bases separating them. CDR3 length: 14 amino acids. Germline V gives CDR1 MDHEN, CDR2 SYDVKM. The CDR3 DNA follows: TGTGCCAGCAGTATCCAAAACATGAACACTGAAGCTTTCTTT. The encoded protein is CASSIQNMNTEAFF.

This chain connects TRBV7-8 to TRBJ2-5, with D perhaps TRBD1 or TRBD2 (6 bases each). Deletions cut 11 bases from V and 5 bases from J, with 18 bases between. The CDR3 is made up of 13 amino acids. Germline V gene lookup returns CDR1 SGHVS and CDR2 FQNEAQ. For the CDR3, the DNA is TGTGCCGAAATCGGGAGAGGGGGGGAGACCCAGTACTTC. Its translation is CAEIGRGGETQYF.

This clonotype has more than one count but fewer than ten. The rearrangement joins TRBV13 to TRBJ1-1, with D uncertain. There are 13 residues in the CDR3. Trimming took off 5 bases at V and 8 bases at J, with 15 bases between the two ends. The germline V gene encodes CDR1 PRHDT and CDR2 FYEKMQ (reference sequence). CDR3 in amino acids: CASSLATPPEAFF. CDR3 sequence (DNA): TGTGCCAGCAGCCTGGCAACGCCGCCCGAAGCTTTCTTT.

For the CDR3, the DNA is TGTGCCAGCAGCATTAGTCAGGACGGTTACGAGCAGTACTTC. It yields the protein CASSISQDGYEQYF. The chain recombines TRBV11-3 with TRBJ2-7, with no clear D. Germline loops: CDR1 SGHNT, CDR2 YENEEA. Trimming pared 5 bases from V and 4 bases from J, leaving 15 bases between. The CDR3 contains 14 residues.

A remark on this clonotype: A single base separates this from a much larger clone, so it may be a read error. The CDR3 sequence: CSGRTPNTGELFF. The DNA of the CDR3 is TGCAGTGGAAGGACACCGAACACCGGGGAGCTGTTTTTT. The chain uses TRBV20-1 and TRBJ2-2, with D tentatively TRBD1 (5 bases). Per germline, CDR1 DFQATT and CDR2 SNEGSKA (reference sequence). The CDR3 is 13 amino acids. Trimming took off 7 bases at V and 0 bases at J, with 9 bases between the two ends.

The chain employs TRBV29-1 and TRBJ1-1, with TRBD1 matching over 10 bases. CDR1 and CDR2 from the germline V gene are SQVTM and ANQGSEA. J was trimmed by 8 bases and V by 6 bases; bases with no gene match: 6. The CDR3 sequence is 12 residues long. The CDR3 bases are TGCAGCGTGGGTGGACAGGGGGAGGAAGCTTTCTTT. Translation: CSVGGQGEEAFF.